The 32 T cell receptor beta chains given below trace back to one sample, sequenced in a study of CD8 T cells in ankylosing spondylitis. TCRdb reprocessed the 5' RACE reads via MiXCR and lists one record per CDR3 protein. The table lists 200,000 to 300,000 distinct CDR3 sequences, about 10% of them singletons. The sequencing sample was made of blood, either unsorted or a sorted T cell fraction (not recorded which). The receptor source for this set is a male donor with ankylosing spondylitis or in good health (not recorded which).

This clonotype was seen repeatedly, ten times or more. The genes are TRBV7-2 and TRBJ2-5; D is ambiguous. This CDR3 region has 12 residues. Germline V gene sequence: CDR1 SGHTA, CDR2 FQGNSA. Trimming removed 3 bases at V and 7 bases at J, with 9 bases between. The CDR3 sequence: CASSLGTGTQYF. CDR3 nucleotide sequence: TGTGCCAGCAGCTTGGGAACGGGGACCCAGTACTTC.

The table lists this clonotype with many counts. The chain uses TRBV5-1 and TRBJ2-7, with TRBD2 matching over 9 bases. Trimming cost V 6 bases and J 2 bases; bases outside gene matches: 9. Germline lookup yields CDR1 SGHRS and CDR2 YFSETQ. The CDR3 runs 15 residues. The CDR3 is CASTPGERGAYEQYF. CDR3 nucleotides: TGCGCCAGCACCCCTGGGGAGCGGGGGGCCTACGAGCAGTACTTC.

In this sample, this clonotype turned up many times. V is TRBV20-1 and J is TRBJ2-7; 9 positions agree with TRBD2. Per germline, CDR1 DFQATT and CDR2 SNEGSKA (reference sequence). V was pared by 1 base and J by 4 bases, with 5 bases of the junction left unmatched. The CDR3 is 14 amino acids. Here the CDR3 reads CSARVLAGTYEQYF. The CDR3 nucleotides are TGCAGTGCTAGAGTGCTAGCGGGGACGTACGAGCAGTACTTC.

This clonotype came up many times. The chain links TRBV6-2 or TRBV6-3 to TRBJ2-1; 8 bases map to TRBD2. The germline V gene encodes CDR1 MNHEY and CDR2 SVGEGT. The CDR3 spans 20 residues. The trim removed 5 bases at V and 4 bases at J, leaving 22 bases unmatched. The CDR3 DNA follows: TGTGCCAGCAGTCGATACGGGGGCCGGGGTAGCGGGATTTCTTACAATGAGCAGTTCTTC. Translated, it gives CASSRYGGRGSGISYNEQFF.

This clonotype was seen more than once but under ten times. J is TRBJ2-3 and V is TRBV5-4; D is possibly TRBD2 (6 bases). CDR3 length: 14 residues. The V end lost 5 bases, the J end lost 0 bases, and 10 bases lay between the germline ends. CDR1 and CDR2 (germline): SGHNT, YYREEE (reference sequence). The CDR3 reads CASRAGTSTDTQYF. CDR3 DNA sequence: TGTGCCAGCAGGGCGGGGACTAGCACAGATACGCAGTATTTT.

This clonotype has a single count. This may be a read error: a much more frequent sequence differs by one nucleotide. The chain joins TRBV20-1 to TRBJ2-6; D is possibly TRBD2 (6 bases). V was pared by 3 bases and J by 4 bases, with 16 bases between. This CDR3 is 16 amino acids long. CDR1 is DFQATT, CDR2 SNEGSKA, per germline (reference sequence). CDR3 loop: CSARRIGRSGANVLTF. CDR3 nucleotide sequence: TGCAGTGCTAGGCGGATAGGGAGGTCAGGGGCCAACGTCCTGACTTTC.

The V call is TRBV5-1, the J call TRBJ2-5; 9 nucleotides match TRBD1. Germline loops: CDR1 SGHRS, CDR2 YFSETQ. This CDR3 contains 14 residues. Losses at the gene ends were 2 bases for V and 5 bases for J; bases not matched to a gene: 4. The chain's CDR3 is CASSFPDRGETQYF. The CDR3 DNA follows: TGCGCCAGCAGCTTCCCCGACAGGGGGGAGACCCAGTACTTC.

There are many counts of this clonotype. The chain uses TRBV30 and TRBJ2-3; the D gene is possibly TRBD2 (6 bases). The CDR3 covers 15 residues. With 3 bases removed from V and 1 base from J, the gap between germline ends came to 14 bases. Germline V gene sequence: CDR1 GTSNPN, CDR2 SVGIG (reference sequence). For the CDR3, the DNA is TGTGCCTGGAGCGCTACTAGCTCCCGCACAGATACGCAGTATTTT. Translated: CAWSATSSRTDTQYF.

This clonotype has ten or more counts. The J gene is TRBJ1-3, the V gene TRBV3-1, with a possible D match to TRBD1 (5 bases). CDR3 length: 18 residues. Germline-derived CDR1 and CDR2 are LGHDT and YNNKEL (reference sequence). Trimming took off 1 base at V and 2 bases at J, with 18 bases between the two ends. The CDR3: CASSQGPPGTLAGNTIYF. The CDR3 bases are TGTGCCAGCAGCCAAGGACCCCCTGGGACCCTGGCTGGAAACACCATATATTTT.

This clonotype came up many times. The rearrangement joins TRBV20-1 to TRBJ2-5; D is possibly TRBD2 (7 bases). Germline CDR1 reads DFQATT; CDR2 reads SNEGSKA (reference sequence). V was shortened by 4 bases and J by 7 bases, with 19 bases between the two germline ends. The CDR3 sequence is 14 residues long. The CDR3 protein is CSAMKGGGSWTQYF. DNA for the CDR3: TGCAGTGCTATGAAGGGGGGGGGGTCATGGACCCAGTACTTC.

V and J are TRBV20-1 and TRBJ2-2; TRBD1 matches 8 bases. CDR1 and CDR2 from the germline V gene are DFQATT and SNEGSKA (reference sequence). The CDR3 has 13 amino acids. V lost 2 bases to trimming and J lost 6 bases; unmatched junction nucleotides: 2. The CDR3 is CSARRQGPGELFF. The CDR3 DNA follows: TGCAGTGCTAGAAGACAGGGGCCCGGGGAGCTGTTTTTT.

DNA of the CDR3: TGTGCCAGTAGCGCCGGGACAGGCAACGTCCTGACTTTC. The encoded protein is CASSAGTGNVLTF. The chain uses TRBV19 and TRBJ2-6, with TRBD1 matching over 8 bases. J lost 9 bases, V lost 6 bases, and 4 bases had no gene match. The length of the CDR3 is 13 residues. Germline V gene lookup returns CDR1 LNHDA and CDR2 SQIVND (reference sequence).

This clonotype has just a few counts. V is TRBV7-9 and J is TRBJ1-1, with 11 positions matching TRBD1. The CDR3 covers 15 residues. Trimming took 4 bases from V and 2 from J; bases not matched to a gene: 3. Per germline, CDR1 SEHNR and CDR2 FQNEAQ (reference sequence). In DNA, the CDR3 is TGTGCCAGCAGCTATCGGACAGGGGGCAACACTGAAGCTTTCTTT. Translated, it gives CASSYRTGGNTEAFF.

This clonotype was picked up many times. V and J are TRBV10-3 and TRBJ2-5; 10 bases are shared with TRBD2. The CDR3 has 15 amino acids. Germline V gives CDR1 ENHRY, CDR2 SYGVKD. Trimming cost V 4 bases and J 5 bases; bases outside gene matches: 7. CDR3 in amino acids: CAISVTSGLYETQYF. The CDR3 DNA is TGTGCCATCAGTGTGACTAGCGGGTTATACGAGACCCAGTACTTC.

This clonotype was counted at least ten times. In DNA form, the CDR3 reads TGCAGTGCAACCTTTGGGGTGAACACTGAAGCTTTCTTT. Translated: CSATFGVNTEAFF. This chain joins TRBV20-1 and TRBJ1-1; D ambiguous. Germline CDR1 is DFQATT and CDR2 is SNEGSKA (reference sequence). This CDR3 has 13 amino acids. Trimming stripped 6 bases from V and 0 bases from J, with 11 bases between.

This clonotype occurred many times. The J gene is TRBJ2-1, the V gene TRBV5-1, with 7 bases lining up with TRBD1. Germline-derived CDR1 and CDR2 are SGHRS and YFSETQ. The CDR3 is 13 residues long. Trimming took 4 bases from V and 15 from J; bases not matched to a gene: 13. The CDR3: CASSPTPDREAFF. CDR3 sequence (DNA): TGCGCCAGCAGCCCGACCCCCGACAGGGAAGCGTTCTTC.

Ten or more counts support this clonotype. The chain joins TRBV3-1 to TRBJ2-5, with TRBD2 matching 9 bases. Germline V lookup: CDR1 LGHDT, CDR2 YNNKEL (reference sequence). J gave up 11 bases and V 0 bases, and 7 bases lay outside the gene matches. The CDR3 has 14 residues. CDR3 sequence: CASSQDWLAGIQYF. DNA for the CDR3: TGTGCCAGCAGCCAAGATTGGCTAGCGGGGATTCAGTACTTC.

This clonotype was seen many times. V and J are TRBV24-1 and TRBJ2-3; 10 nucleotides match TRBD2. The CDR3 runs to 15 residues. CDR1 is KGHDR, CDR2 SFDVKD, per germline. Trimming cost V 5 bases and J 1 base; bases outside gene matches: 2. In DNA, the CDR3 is TGTGCCACCAGTGCGGGGACTAGCGGCACAGATACGCAGTATTTT. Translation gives CATSAGTSGTDTQYF.

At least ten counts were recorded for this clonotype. CDR3 sequence reads: CASSLVQSYEQYF. The DNA of the CDR3 is TGTGCCAGCAGCTTAGTACAGTCCTACGAGCAGTACTTC. This chain uses TRBV7-2 with TRBJ2-7; D uncertain. This CDR3 contains 13 residues. The germline CDR1 and CDR2 sequences are SGHTA and FQGNSA. V lost 1 base and J 1 base, leaving 5 bases between the germline ends.

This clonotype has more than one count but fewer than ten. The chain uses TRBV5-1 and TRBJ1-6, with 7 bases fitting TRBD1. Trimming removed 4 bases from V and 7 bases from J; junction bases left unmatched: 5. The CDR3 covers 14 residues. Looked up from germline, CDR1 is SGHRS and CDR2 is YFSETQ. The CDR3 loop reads CASSGGQLNSPLHF. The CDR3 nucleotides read TGCGCCAGCAGCGGGGGACAGTTGAATTCACCCCTCCACTTT.

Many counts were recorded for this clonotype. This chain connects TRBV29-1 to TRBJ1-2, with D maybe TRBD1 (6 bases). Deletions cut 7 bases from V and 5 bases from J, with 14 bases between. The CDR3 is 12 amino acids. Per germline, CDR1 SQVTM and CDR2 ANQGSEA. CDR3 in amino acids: CSDTGGGYGYTF. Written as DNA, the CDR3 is TGCAGCGACACGGGGGGCGGGTATGGCTACACCTTC.

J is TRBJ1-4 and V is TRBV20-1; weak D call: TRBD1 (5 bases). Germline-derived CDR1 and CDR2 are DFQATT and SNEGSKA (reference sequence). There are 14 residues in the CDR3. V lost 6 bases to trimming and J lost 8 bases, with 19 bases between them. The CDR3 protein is CSASPGTSGEKLFF. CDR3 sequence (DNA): TGCAGTGCGAGCCCCGGGACCTCGGGGGAAAAACTGTTTTTT.

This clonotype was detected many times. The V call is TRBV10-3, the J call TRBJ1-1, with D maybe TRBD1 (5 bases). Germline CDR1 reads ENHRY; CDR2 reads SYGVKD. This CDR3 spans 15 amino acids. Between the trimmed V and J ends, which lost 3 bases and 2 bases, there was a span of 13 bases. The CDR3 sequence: CAISDPGTDNTEAFF. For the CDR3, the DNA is TGTGCCATCAGTGACCCCGGGACGGATAACACTGAAGCTTTCTTT.

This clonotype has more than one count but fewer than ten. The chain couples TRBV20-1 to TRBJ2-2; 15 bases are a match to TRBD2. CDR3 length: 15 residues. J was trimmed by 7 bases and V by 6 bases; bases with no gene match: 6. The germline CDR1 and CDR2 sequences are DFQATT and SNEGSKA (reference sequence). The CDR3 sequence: CSATGTSGRNGELFF. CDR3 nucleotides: TGCAGTGCCACGGGGACTAGCGGGAGGAACGGGGAGCTGTTTTTT.

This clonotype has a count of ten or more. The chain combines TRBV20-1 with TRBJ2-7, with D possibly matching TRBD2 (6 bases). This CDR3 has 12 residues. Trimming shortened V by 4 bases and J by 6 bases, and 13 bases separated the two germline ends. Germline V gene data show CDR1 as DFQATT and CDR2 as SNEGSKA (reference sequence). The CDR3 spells CSATSASSEQYF. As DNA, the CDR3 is TGCAGTGCTACTAGCGCCAGCAGCGAGCAGTACTTC.

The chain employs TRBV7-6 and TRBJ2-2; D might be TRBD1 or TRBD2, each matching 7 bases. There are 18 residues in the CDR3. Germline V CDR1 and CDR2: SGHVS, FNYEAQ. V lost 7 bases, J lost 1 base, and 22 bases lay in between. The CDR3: CASTRSPRGTVNTGELFF. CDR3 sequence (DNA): TGTGCCAGCACTCGCTCTCCGCGGGGGACAGTGAACACCGGGGAGCTGTTTTTT.

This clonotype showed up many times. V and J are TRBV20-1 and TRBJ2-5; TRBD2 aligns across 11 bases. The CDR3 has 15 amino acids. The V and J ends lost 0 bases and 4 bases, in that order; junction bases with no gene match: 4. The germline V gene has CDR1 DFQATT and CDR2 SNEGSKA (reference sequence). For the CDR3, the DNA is TGCAGTGCTAGAGATAGCGGGAGGGTTATAGAGACCCAGTACTTC. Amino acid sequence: CSARDSGRVIETQYF.

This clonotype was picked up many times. The CDR3 DNA sequence: TGTGCCAGCAGGACTAGCGGGCGCCGTTCCTACAATGAGCAGTTCTTC. Its protein product is CASRTSGRRSYNEQFF. This sequence joins TRBV27 and TRBJ2-1; 10 positions match TRBD2. This CDR3 region has 16 residues. Germline lookup yields CDR1 MNHEY and CDR2 SMNVEV (reference sequence). J gave up 1 base and V 6 bases, and 6 bases lay outside the gene matches.

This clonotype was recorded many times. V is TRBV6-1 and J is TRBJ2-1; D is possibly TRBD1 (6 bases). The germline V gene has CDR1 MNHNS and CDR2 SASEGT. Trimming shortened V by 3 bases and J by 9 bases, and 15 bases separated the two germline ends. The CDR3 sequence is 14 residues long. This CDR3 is CASSDRNRVSEQFF. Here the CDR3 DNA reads TGTGCCAGCAGTGACCGGAACAGGGTATCTGAGCAGTTCTTC.

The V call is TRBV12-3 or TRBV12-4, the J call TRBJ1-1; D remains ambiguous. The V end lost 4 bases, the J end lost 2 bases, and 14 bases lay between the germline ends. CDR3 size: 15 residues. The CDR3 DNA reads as TGTGCCAGCAGTTATGGGTACGAGAGAAACACTGAAGCTTTCTTT. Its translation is CASSYGYERNTEAFF.

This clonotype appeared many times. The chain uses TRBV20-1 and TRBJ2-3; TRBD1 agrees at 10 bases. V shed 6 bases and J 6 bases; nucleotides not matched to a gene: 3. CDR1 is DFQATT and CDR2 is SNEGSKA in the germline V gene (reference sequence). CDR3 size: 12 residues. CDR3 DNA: TGCAGTGCCGAGGACAGGGGGGATACGCAGTATTTT. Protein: CSAEDRGDTQYF.

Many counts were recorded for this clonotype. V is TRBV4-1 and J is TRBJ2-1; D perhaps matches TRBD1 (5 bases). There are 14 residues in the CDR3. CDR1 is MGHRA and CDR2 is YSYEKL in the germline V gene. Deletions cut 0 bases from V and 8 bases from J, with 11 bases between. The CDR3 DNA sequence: TGCGCCAGCAGCCAAGATCGTAAGGGGTATGAGCAGTTCTTC. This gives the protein CASSQDRKGYEQFF.